A selection of T cell receptor beta chains follows, all from one sample in a study of blood T cell repertoires in COVID-19. Repertoires were generated with immunoSEQ multiplex PCR, while TCRdb's copy carries only in-frame clones and drops some. The sample lists 280,000 or so clones, 88% occurring once. Material: peripheral blood. The receptors originated from a woman aged 25 to 39 who had recovered from COVID-19. Each CDR3 is given with its conserved first and last residue. The D gene is left open where the match is weak. Clone size is given for some rows only: seen once, a few or many times, or a class if the clone is expanded.

clone size	D gene	J gene	V gene	CDR3 DNA	CDR3 protein
NA	TRBD1	TRBJ2-2	TRBV5-1	TGCGCCAGCAGCTTTGATACAGGGGGCACCGGGGAGCTGTTTTTT	CASSFDTGGTGELFF
once	NA	TRBJ1-1	TRBV5-8	TGTGCCAGCAGCTTCGGGGGGTTTGTGAACACTGAAGCTTTCTTT	CASSFGGFVNTEAFF
NA	TRBD1	TRBJ1-1	TRBV9	TGTGCCAGCAGCGTCGGGACAGCAAACACTGAAGCTTTCTTT	CASSVGTANTEAFF
once	NA	TRBJ1-1	TRBV5-4	TGTGCCAGCAGCCCCGGGGGAGGGGAGGTTGAAGCTTTCTTT	CASSPGGGEVEAFF
NA	TRBD1	TRBJ2-2	TRBV7-8	TGTGCCAGCAGCTTGGGACAGGGGCACACCGGGGAGCTGTTTTTT	CASSLGQGHTGELFF
NA	TRBD2	TRBJ2-7	TRBV5-1	TGCGCCAGCAGCTTGAGCGGGGCTACCGTTTACGAGCAGTACTTC	CASSLSGATVYEQYF
NA	TRBD1	TRBJ2-7	TRBV6-5	TGTGCCAGCAGTTTACGGAGGCAGGGGGCCCACGAGCAGTACTTC	CASSLRRQGAHEQYF
NA	NA	TRBJ2-2	TRBV19	TGTGCCAGTAGTCCCCAGGTCATCACCGGGGAGCTGTTTTTT	CASSPQVITGELFF
NA	NA	TRBJ1-4	TRBV5-1	TGCGCCAGCAGCTTGGAACAGGGCAAGGAAAAACTGTTTTTT	CASSLEQGKEKLFF
NA	NA	TRBJ1-6	TRBV9	TGTGCCAGCAGCGTAGCTACTCACCAGGGACCCCTCCACTTT	CASSVATHQGPLHF
NA	NA	TRBJ1-1	TRBV6-6	TGTGCCAGCAGTTCCCCTCAGGGCACTGAAGCTTTCTTT	CASSSPQGTEAFF
few	NA	TRBJ2-3	TRBV9	TGTGCCAGCAGCTTCAACACAGATACGCAGTATTTT	CASSFNTDTQYF
NA	TRBD1	TRBJ1-3	TRBV10-3	TGTGCCACAGCCGGGACAGCCAACACCATATATTTT	CATAGTANTIYF
few	NA	TRBJ1-6	TRBV9	TGTGCCAGCAGCGGATCAGGTGGGAGCCGATCACCCCTCCACTTT	CASSGSGGSRSPLHF
NA	TRBD1	TRBJ1-2	TRBV5-5	TGTGCCAGCAGCCCCCTAGGCAGGGGGGCCCATGGCTATGGCTACACCTTC	CASSPLGRGAHGYGYTF
NA	NA	TRBJ2-3	TRBV4-2	TGTGCCAGCAGCCAAGATCAGGGTTCCACAGATACGCAGTATTTT	CASSQDQGSTDTQYF
once	TRBD2	TRBJ2-5	TRBV7-3	TGTGCCAGCAGTTTGGGACTAGCGGGGGCGCAAGAGACCCAGTACTTC	CASSLGLAGAQETQYF
NA	NA	TRBJ2-1	TRBV21-1	TGTGCCAGCAGTCCCAAAATTAGCTCCTACAATGAGCAGTTCTTC	CASSPKISSYNEQFF
NA	NA	TRBJ2-7	TRBV5-1	TGCGCCAGCAGCGCCGGGCAGGGGATTTACGAGCAGTACTTC	CASSAGQGIYEQYF
NA	NA	TRBJ1-5	TRBV2	TGTGCCAGCATGGGAGAAACCCAGCATTTT	CASMGETQHF
NA	NA	TRBJ1-6	TRBV11-3	TGTGCCAGCAGCTTGGGGGCTGAGTCACCCCTCCACTTT	CASSLGAESPLHF
NA	NA	TRBJ1-1	TRBV12-2	TGTGCAAGTCGCTTAGCGGTCCTAACAGAAAGACAGTGGTCGAACACTGAAGCTTTCTTT	CASRLAVLTERQWSNTEAFF
NA	NA	TRBJ2-7	TRBV7-9	TGTGCCAGCAGTATCACACCCTACGAGCAGTACTTC	CASSITPYEQYF
NA	NA	TRBJ1-1	TRBV5-1	TGCGCCAGCAGCCCAGAGGGTGTGGGGTATGAAGCTTTCTTT	CASSPEGVGYEAFF
NA	TRBD1	TRBJ2-7	TRBV15	TGTGCCACCAGCGTAGGGACAGGGGAATCGAGCTCCTACGAGCAGTACTTC	CATSVGTGESSSYEQYF
NA	TRBD2	TRBJ2-3	TRBV7-7	TGTGCCAGCAGCTTACGGGGGGGCAGGGATACGCAGTATTTT	CASSLRGGRDTQYF
NA	TRBD1	TRBJ1-2	TRBV5-1	TGCGCCAGCAGTTCAGGACAGGGGGCTCTTTCTCCCGCTGCTAACTATGGCTACACCTTC	CASSSGQGALSPAANYGYTF
NA	TRBD1	TRBJ1-2	TRBV4-2	TGTGCCAGCAGCCAAGAGGGACAGCTTTCTAACTATGGCTACACCTTC	CASSQEGQLSNYGYTF
NA	NA	TRBJ1-5	TRBV4-2	TGTGCCAGCAGCCAAGGAGGAACGGGGAATCAGCCCCAGCATTTT	CASSQGGTGNQPQHF
NA	NA	TRBJ1-3	TRBV3-1/TRBV3-2	TGTGCCAGCAGCCAAGGCGTCGGACACTCGAGCTCTGGAAACACCATATATTTT	CASSQGVGHSSSGNTIYF
NA	TRBD2	TRBJ2-1	TRBV11-3	TGTGCCAGCAGCACGACAGCGGGGGGGCCTGAAGAGCAGTTCTTC	CASSTTAGGPEEQFF
NA	TRBD1	TRBJ1-5	TRBV28	TGTGCCAGTAAAGTGCCCGGGACAGACAATCAGCCCCAGCATTTT	CASKVPGTDNQPQHF
NA	TRBD1	TRBJ1-2	TRBV5-1	TGCGCCAGCAGCTCGGGGACAGGGGATGGAGGCTACACCTTC	CASSSGTGDGGYTF
once	NA	TRBJ2-1	TRBV2	TGTGCCAGCAGTGGGGAGAATGAGCAGTTCTTC	CASSGENEQFF
NA	TRBD2	TRBJ2-1	TRBV3-1/TRBV3-2	TGTGCCAGCAGCCAATTGGAGCGGGGGAACAATGAGCAGTTCTTC	CASSQLERGNNEQFF
NA	NA	TRBJ2-3	TRBV5-4	TGTGCCAGCAGCCCTGTCGGACAAGCGGATACGCAGTATTTT	CASSPVGQADTQYF
NA	NA	TRBJ2-7	TRBV30	TGTGCCTGGAGTGGGGGGACTGGCTACGAGCAGTACTTC	CAWSGGTGYEQYF
NA	NA	TRBJ2-3	TRBV11-2	TGTGCCAGCAGCCCTCGAAGCGGGAGCACAGATACGCAGTATTTT	CASSPRSGSTDTQYF
NA	TRBD1	TRBJ2-3	TRBV29-1	TGCAGCGCAGGAACCGGGACAGGGGCCACAGATACGCAGTATTTT	CSAGTGTGATDTQYF
NA	NA	TRBJ1-2	TRBV5-6	TGTGCCAGCAGCTTGGGAGGGTACTATGGCTACACCTTC	CASSLGGYYGYTF
NA	NA	TRBJ2-7	TRBV7-9	TGTGCCAGCAGCTCGGGAACATCCATAGCGGCGACTCGATACTTC	CASSSGTSIAATRYF
NA	NA	TRBJ2-1	TRBV12-3/TRBV12-4	TGTGCCAGCAATACTAGAAGTCGTCGTGAGCAGTTCTTC	CASNTRSRREQFF
NA	NA	TRBJ1-6	TRBV14	TGTGCCAGCAGCCAAAGGACAGATTATAATTCACCCCTCCACTTT	CASSQRTDYNSPLHF
NA	TRBD1	TRBJ2-7	TRBV28	TGTGCCAGCAGTCCCATAGGACAGGGGGACTACGAGCAGTACTTC	CASSPIGQGDYEQYF
NA	NA	TRBJ1-1	TRBV9	TGTGCCAGCAGCGTAGTGGGGAGAATGAACACTGAAGCTTTCTTT	CASSVVGRMNTEAFF
NA	NA	TRBJ2-1	TRBV11-3	TGTGCCAGCAGCACGCAAACAGGGTACAATGAGCAGTTCTTC	CASSTQTGYNEQFF
few	NA	TRBJ1-4	TRBV7-2	TGTGCCAGCAGCCGCCTACCGGGACACCTTAATGAAAAACTGTTTTTT	CASSRLPGHLNEKLFF
NA	TRBD2	TRBJ2-7	TRBV13	TGTGCCAGCAGCTTACTAGCGGGGAACGAGCAGTACTTC	CASSLLAGNEQYF
once	TRBD2	TRBJ2-5	TRBV11-2	TGTGCCAGCAGCTCCGGAGAGCGGGGGGTCACGGAGACCCAGTACTTC	CASSSGERGVTETQYF
NA	NA	TRBJ2-7	TRBV6-2/TRBV6-3	TGTGCCAGCAGTCGTTCTAGCGCCGAGCAGTACTTC	CASSRSSAEQYF
NA	TRBD1	TRBJ1-5	TRBV3-1/TRBV3-2	TGTGCCAGCAGCCAAGATATTGGACAGGGGGATCAGCCCCAGCATTTT	CASSQDIGQGDQPQHF